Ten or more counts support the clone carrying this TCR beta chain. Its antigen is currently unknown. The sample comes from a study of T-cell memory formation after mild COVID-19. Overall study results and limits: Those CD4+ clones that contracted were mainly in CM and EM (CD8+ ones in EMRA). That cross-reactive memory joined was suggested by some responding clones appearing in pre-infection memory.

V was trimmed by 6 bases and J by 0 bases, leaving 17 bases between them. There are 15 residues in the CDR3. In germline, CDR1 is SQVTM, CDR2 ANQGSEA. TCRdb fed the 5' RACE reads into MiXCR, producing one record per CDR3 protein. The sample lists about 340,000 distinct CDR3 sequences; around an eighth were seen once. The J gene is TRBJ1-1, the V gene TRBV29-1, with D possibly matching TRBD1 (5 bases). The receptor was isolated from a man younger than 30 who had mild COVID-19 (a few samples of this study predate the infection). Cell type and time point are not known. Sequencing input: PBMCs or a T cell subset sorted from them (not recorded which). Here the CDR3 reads CSVSSGWGMNTEAFF. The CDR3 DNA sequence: TGCAGCGTCTCCTCAGGGTGGGGCATGAACACTGAAGCTTTCTTT.